The rows below give T cell receptor beta chains drawn from one sample of a study of T cells in Graves' hyperthyroidism and ophthalmopathy. One entry per CDR3 protein, called by TCRdb with MiXCR from the multiplex PCR reads. The sample carries roughly 840,000 distinct CDR3 sequences, around 38% recorded once. The specimen was blood. The source of these receptors is a man younger than 35 with Graves' hyperthyroidism. CDR3s include the opening cysteine and the closing phenylalanine or tryptophan. The D gene is left open where the match is weak. Only some rows state a clone size, as once, few, many or a class for expanded clones.

>TRBV29-1|.|TRBD1|TRBJ1-5
TGCAGCGTTGCGGACAGGTACAATCAGCCCCAGCATTTT
CSVADRYNQPQHF
>TRBV6-5|many|TRBD1|TRBJ1-1
TGTGCCAGCATCTCACCCAGGGGGAGCACTGAAGCTTTCTTT
CASISPRGSTEAFF
>TRBV10-3|.|.|TRBJ2-6
TGTGCCAGCAGTTACTCGAGGGGGGGTGAGGCCGGGGCCAACGTCCTGACTTTC
CASSYSRGGEAGANVLTF
>TRBV9|few|TRBD2|TRBJ2-5
TGTGCCAGCAGCGCCGGCGGCAGCGGGAGACGGGAGACCCAGTACTTC
CASSAGGSGRRETQYF
>TRBV6-5|many|TRBD1|TRBJ1-1
TGTGCCAGCAGTTACAGGGCAGGGGGCTACACTGAAGCTTTCTTT
CASSYRAGGYTEAFF
>TRBV25-1|many|.|TRBJ1-6
TGTGCCAGCAGTGAATTAGATCATCAATCACCCCTCCACTTT
CASSELDHQSPLHF
>TRBV20-1|few|.|TRBJ2-2
TGCAGTGCTAGGGTCGCCACCTCGAACACCGGGGAGCTGTTTTTT
CSARVATSNTGELFF
>TRBV12-3/TRBV12-4|.|.|TRBJ1-2
TGTGCCAGCAGTTTTCGGGTGGCCCCTAACTATGGCTACACCTTC
CASSFRVAPNYGYTF
>TRBV29-1|.|TRBD2|TRBJ2-1
TGCAGCGGGACTAGCGGGGTGCCCTACAATGAGCAGTTCTTC
CSGTSGVPYNEQFF
>TRBV7-8|many|.|TRBJ2-7
TGTGCCAGCAGCCATGCAGGCACCGAGCAGTACTTC
CASSHAGTEQYF
>TRBV6-5|.|.|TRBJ2-7
TGTGCCAGCAGTTACGCGGCAGCTAACTCCTACGAGCAGTACTTC
CASSYAAANSYEQYF
>TRBV20-1|few|.|TRBJ1-5
TGCAGTGCTAGAGCCGCCGGACGGAATCAGCCCCAGCATTTT
CSARAAGRNQPQHF
>TRBV12-3/TRBV12-4|.|TRBD1|TRBJ2-5
TGTGCCAGCAGTTTCGGACAGGGAGAGGCCCAGTACTTC
CASSFGQGEAQYF